The 11 T cell receptor beta chains reported below all come from one sample, sequenced in a study of shared clonotypes between healthy human individuals. Data came from immunoSEQ multiplex PCR; TCRdb stores just in-frame clones and leaves some out. Here the sample spans approximately 500,000 clones, over 75% being singletons. Sequences were obtained from PBMCs. Every receptor here comes from a woman aged 40 to 50 in good health. Some clones in this sample may be carry-over from other donors' samples.

The J gene is TRBJ2-2, the V gene TRBV5-1, with no clear D. The germline V and J ends were trimmed by 0 bases and 7 bases, with 10 bases remaining between them. The CDR3 runs 14 residues. Germline assignment: CDR1 SGHRS and CDR2 YFSETQ. The CDR3 region is CASSLGNMDGELFF. The CDR3 nucleotides read TGCGCCAGCAGCTTGGGGAATATGGACGGGGAGCTGTTTTTT.

The rearrangement links TRBV27 to TRBJ2-7, with a possible D match to TRBD2 (6 bases). With 5 bases removed from V and 4 bases from J, the gap between germline ends came to 18 bases. CDR1 is MNHEY, CDR2 SMNVEV, per germline (reference sequence). The CDR3 has 15 amino acids. The CDR3 loop reads CASSPRGTEGYEQYF. CDR3 coding DNA: TGTGCCAGCAGTCCGCGCGGCACGGAGGGGTACGAGCAGTACTTC.

V usage is TRBV28 and J usage is TRBJ1-5; 7 bases fit TRBD1. CDR1 is MDHEN and CDR2 is SYDVKM in the germline V gene. The CDR3 has 18 residues. Germline trimming cut 3 bases from V and 3 bases from J; bases unmatched to any gene: 14. CDR3 sequence: CASSFEWTGPHSNQPQHF. CDR3 nucleotide sequence: TGTGCCAGCAGTTTTGAGTGGACAGGCCCACATTCCAATCAGCCCCAGCATTTT.

About this clone: A far larger clone is a single base away, which makes a read error likely. The chain joins TRBV7-2 to TRBJ2-4; D possibly corresponds to TRBD1 (6 bases). Germline V gene lookup returns CDR1 SGHTA and CDR2 FQGNSA. CDR3 length equals 13 residues. The CDR3 DNA sequence: TGTGCCAGCAGCAACGACAGGTCCAACATTCGGTACTTC. Translating gives CASSNDRSNIRYF.

Regarding this clone: This sequence is one base from a far larger clone and is likely a read error. CDR3 residues: CASSFHNEQFF. CDR3 nucleotide sequence: TGTGCCAGCAGCTTCCACAATGAGCAGTTCTTC. V usage is TRBV7-2 and J usage is TRBJ2-1, with D unresolved. The V and J ends lost 3 bases and 5 bases respectively, with 2 bases between them. This CDR3 comprises 11 residues. Germline CDR1 is SGHTA and CDR2 is FQGNSA.

Of note for this clone: This likely traces to a read error, being one base from a far larger clone. Other DNA sequences within the sample encode an identical CDR3. J is TRBJ2-2 and V is TRBV4-2, with a weak D call TRBD2 (6 bases). V was trimmed by 0 bases and J by 8 bases, leaving 22 bases between them. The germline V gene has CDR1 LGHNA and CDR2 YNFKEQ. This CDR3 spans 18 amino acids. DNA for the CDR3: TGTGCCAGCAGCCAAGATTGGGAGCGGACGGCCGGGAGTGGGGAGCTGTTTTTT. Translation: CASSQDWERTAGSGELFF.

This rearrangement joins TRBV5-1 to TRBJ2-5; 8 bases fit TRBD2. Germline V gene lookup returns CDR1 SGHRS and CDR2 YFSETQ. The ends lost 2 bases at V and 0 bases at J; junction bases unmatched: 3. This CDR3 comprises 15 residues. This chain's CDR3 is CASSLYSGDQETQYF. CDR3 in DNA: TGCGCCAGCAGCTTATATAGCGGGGACCAAGAGACCCAGTACTTC.

This chain uses TRBV10-2 with TRBJ1-3; the D gene is possibly TRBD1 (6 bases). The CDR3 is made up of 14 amino acids. Trimming left V 6 bases short and J 0 bases short, with 9 bases between. Germline assignment: CDR1 WSHSY and CDR2 SAAADI. CDR3 nucleotides: TGCGCCAGCAGACAGGGCTTCTCTGGAAACACCATATATTTT. This translates into CASRQGFSGNTIYF.

The chain combines TRBV28 with TRBJ1-1; TRBD1 matches at 7 bases. V lost 7 bases and J lost 1; bases outside the gene matches: 9. Germline V CDR1 and CDR2: MDHEN, SYDVKM. CDR3 size: 15 residues. The CDR3 sequence: CASNPEGQKNTEAFF. The CDR3 bases are TGTGCCAGCAACCCGGAGGGACAGAAGAACACTGAAGCTTTCTTT.

The chain couples TRBV12-5 to TRBJ2-1; 10 bases align to TRBD2. Germline lookup yields CDR1 LGHNT and CDR2 FRNRAP. The CDR3 is 19 residues long. V trimming: 2 bases; J trimming: 2 bases; junction bases outside the gene matches: 12. The DNA for the CDR3 is TGTGCTAGTGGTTTGATTCCTAGCGGGAGCTTGGACCCCTACAATGAGCAGTTCTTC. Encoded protein: CASGLIPSGSLDPYNEQFF.

This sequence joins TRBV7-3 and TRBJ2-3; no clear D gene. Germline-derived CDR1 and CDR2 are SGHTA and FQGTGA. The length of the CDR3 is 14 residues. V was cut by 1 base and J by 5 bases, with 10 bases left in between. CDR3 nucleotides: TGTGCCAGCAGCTTAAATGTAGGAGTAGATACGCAGTATTTT. Amino acid sequence: CASSLNVGVDTQYF.